This TCR beta chain was captured in a study of CD8+CD57+ T cells in acquired aplastic anemia. Turning to the study itself: Across the sorted CD4+ and CD8+ cells, DNA amounts averaged approximately 3.1 ug. Healthy donors had, on average, around 9.9 million reads for their CD4+ cells. Whole-study results and caveats: Any difference that existed in CD8+ Simpson's diversity between patients and controls was not significant.

A remark on this clonotype: Its antigen is currently unknown. Sequence at one end of the junction differs from germline and may be a read error.

Investigators profiled TCR beta VDJ and CDR3 from genomic DNA template. MiXCR, run by TCRdb on the reads, gives a single entry per CDR3 protein. The sample yields hundreds of thousands of distinct CDR3 sequences, approximately 70% seen once. The germline V gene has CDR1 SGHDN and CDR2 FVKESK. There are 14 residues in the CDR3. V gene TRBV14 combines with J gene TRBJ1-6, with 11 bases aligning to TRBD1. What was sequenced was sorted CD4+, CD8+, or CD8+CD57+ T cells (not recorded which) from PBMCs. The TCR comes from a human donor in good health, serving as a control. CDR3 bases: TGTGCCAGCAGTCCCGGGACAGGGGGACCACCCCTTCACTTT. Its protein product is CASSPGTGGPPLHF.